A single sample is the source of the 15 T cell receptor beta chains below, sequenced in a study of long-term antiretroviral therapy in people with HIV. The authors ran the immunoSEQ assay, v3.0, at survey level. This table comes from immunoSEQ multiplex PCR, and its TCRdb copy is limited to in-frame clones, with some not included. The sample includes around 13,000 clones, over 60% of them seen just once. The sample in question was unsorted PBMCs, obtained 0.5 years before starting antiretroviral therapy. Receptor source: a woman between 35 and 50 years old with HIV.

The genes are TRBV6-6 and TRBJ1-3, with a possible D match to TRBD1 (5 bases). V lost 7 bases and J 0 bases, leaving 16 bases between the germline ends. From germline, CDR1 is MNHNY and CDR2 SVGAGI (reference sequence). The CDR3 totals 16 residues. The CDR3 protein is CASNQVDQGSGNTIYF. The CDR3 DNA sequence: TGTGCCAGCAACCAGGTGGACCAGGGCTCTGGAAACACCATATATTTT.

This clone came up once. This chain connects TRBV10-3 to TRBJ2-7; TRBD2 aligns across 8 bases. V lost 4 bases to trimming and J lost 5 bases; unmatched junction nucleotides: 7. Germline loops: CDR1 ENHRY, CDR2 SYGVKD. The CDR3 runs to 14 residues. Here the CDR3 reads CAISVGGAVHEQYF. The CDR3 region has the DNA TGTGCCATCAGTGTCGGGGGGGCCGTCCACGAGCAGTACTTC.

This clone has a handful of counts. The V gene is TRBV5-6, the J gene TRBJ1-4; D is possibly TRBD1 (6 bases). The CDR3 spans 13 residues. With 4 bases removed from V and 8 bases from J, the gap between germline ends came to 12 bases. Germline lookup yields CDR1 SGHDT and CDR2 YYEEEE. The CDR3 DNA reads TGTGCCAGCAGCGTCAGGGGAGGCGAAAAACTGTTTTTT. Its protein product is CASSVRGGEKLFF.

J is TRBJ1-4 and V is TRBV19, with 7 bases matching TRBD1. J gave up 2 bases and V 11 bases, and 8 bases lay outside the gene matches. The CDR3 totals 14 residues. Germline loops: CDR1 LNHDA, CDR2 SQIVND (reference sequence). The CDR3 region is CAPKQGETNEKLFF. The DNA for the CDR3 is TGTGCCCCAAAGCAGGGGGAGACTAATGAAAAACTGTTTTTT.

In its sample, this clone was seen a few times. The chain recombines TRBV5-6 with TRBJ2-2; D is unclear. The CDR3 runs 12 residues. The germline V gene has CDR1 SGHDT and CDR2 YYEEEE. V was clipped by 3 bases and J by 5 bases, with 5 bases between them. In DNA, the CDR3 is TGTGCCAGCAGCTCATATACCGGGGAGCTGTTTTTT. It yields the protein CASSSYTGELFF.

The V gene is TRBV5-6, the J gene TRBJ2-7; perhaps TRBD1 as D (6 bases). V lost 2 bases and J lost 0, with 9 bases in between. The CDR3 is 14 amino acids. The germline V gene encodes CDR1 SGHDT and CDR2 YYEEEE. The DNA of the CDR3 is TGTGCCAGCAGCTTTGACAGGATCTCCTACGAGCAGTACTTC. This sequence encodes CASSFDRISYEQYF.

This clone was counted once. The V call is TRBV5-8, the J call TRBJ2-5, with D perhaps TRBD1 (5 bases). Trimming stripped 1 base from V and 5 bases from J, with 9 bases between. The germline gives CDR1 SGHTS, CDR2 YDEGEE. The length of the CDR3 is 13 residues. CDR3 bases: TGTGCCAGCAGCTTGATAGGGGTCGAGACCCAGTACTTC. It specifies CASSLIGVETQYF. The full variable domain, completed using reference TRBV5-8 and TRBJ2-5, is EAGVTQSPTHLIKTRGQQATLRCSPISGHTSVYWYQQALGLGLQFLLWYDEGEERNRGNFPPRFSGRQFPNYSSELNVNALELEDSALYLCASSLIGVETQYFGPGTRLLVL.

The rearrangement joins TRBV11-2 to TRBJ2-7; D may correspond to TRBD1 or TRBD2 (6 bases each). CDR1 and CDR2 (germline): SGHAT, FQNNGV. V lost 5 bases and J 3 bases, leaving 11 bases between the germline ends. The CDR3 extends over 13 amino acids. The CDR3 bases are TGTGCCAGCAGCCCCGGGGGCATCTACGAGCAGTACTTC. Protein: CASSPGGIYEQYF.

The chain carries TRBV5-1 and TRBJ1-1; the match to TRBD1 covers 8 bases. Trimming took 3 bases from V and 1 from J; bases not matched to a gene: 5. Germline V CDR1 and CDR2: SGHRS, YFSETQ. This CDR3 contains 15 residues. CDR3 sequence: CASSYTGTGNTEAFF. CDR3 nucleotides: TGCGCCAGCAGCTATACCGGGACAGGGAACACTGAAGCTTTCTTT.

The chain has TRBV12-5 and TRBJ2-1, with 7 bases fitting TRBD1. Per the germline V gene, CDR1 is LGHNT and CDR2 is FRNRAP. This CDR3 is 16 amino acids long. V lost 4 bases, J lost 6 bases, and 12 bases stayed unmatched. The CDR3 DNA sequence: TGTGCTAGTGGTTCCTGGACAGGTTTTTTCGTCAATGAGCAGTTCTTC. It yields the protein CASGSWTGFFVNEQFF.

The chain employs TRBV27 and TRBJ2-3; D gene unclear. CDR3 length: 16 amino acids. The V gene lost 5 bases and the J gene lost 4 bases, with 19 bases spanning the gap. Germline CDR1 reads MNHEY; CDR2 reads SMNVEV (reference sequence). The DNA for the CDR3 is TGTGCCAGCAGTGCCCGCACCGTGAAGGGCCCAGATACGCAGTATTTT. This gives the protein CASSARTVKGPDTQYF.

The rearrangement links TRBV5-1 to TRBJ1-1, with D maybe TRBD1 (5 bases). The CDR3 has 13 residues. The V end was cut by 5 bases, the J end by 4 bases, with 12 bases between. Germline V gene sequence: CDR1 SGHRS, CDR2 YFSETQ. The CDR3 is CASRASGGTEAFF. The CDR3 DNA follows: TGCGCCAGCAGGGCTTCGGGGGGCACTGAAGCTTTCTTT.

This clone was seen just once. The chain couples TRBV7-9 to TRBJ2-7; perhaps TRBD1 as D (6 bases). The CDR3 is made up of 17 amino acids. Trimming removed 4 bases from V and 2 bases from J, with 21 bases in between. Per germline, CDR1 SEHNR and CDR2 FQNEAQ (reference sequence). The CDR3 spells CASSSTLTGPFTYEQYF. DNA for the CDR3: TGTGCCAGCAGCTCAACCTTGACAGGTCCCTTTACCTACGAGCAGTACTTC.

By frequency in the sample, this clone is medium-sized. The chain is built from TRBV10-2 and TRBJ2-2; D remains ambiguous. Germline-derived CDR1 and CDR2 are WSHSY and SAAADI. Trimming removed 3 bases at V and 11 bases at J, with 10 bases between. The CDR3 is made up of 12 amino acids. The DNA of the CDR3 is TGCGCCAGCAGTGACTGGCCTTACGAGCTGTTTTTT. Amino acids: CASSDWPYELFF.

This clone was counted between two and nine times. The chain's CDR3 is CASSRGGEQYF. In nucleotides, the CDR3 is TGTGCCAGCAGCCGGGGGGGCGAGCAGTACTTC. This chain links TRBV11-2 with TRBJ2-7, with 8 bases fitting TRBD2. The CDR3 runs to 11 residues. V lost 5 bases to trimming and J lost 6 bases; unmatched junction nucleotides: 0. Germline CDR1 reads SGHAT; CDR2 reads FQNNGV.